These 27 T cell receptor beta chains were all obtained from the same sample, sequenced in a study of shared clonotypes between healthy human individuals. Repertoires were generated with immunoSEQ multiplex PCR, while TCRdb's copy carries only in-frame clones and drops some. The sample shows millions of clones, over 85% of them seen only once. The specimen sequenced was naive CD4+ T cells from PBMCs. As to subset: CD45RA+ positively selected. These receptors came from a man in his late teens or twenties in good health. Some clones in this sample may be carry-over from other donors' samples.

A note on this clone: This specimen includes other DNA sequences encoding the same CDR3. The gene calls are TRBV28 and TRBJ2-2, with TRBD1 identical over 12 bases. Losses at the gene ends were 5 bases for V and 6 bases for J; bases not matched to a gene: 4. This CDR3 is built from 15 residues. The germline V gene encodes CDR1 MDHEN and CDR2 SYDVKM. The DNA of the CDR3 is TGTGCCAGCAGTCCCGGGACAGGGGGCCCCGGGGAGCTGTTTTTT. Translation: CASSPGTGGPGELFF.

This CDR3 is CASSLVGQGLAKNIQYF. The CDR3, as DNA: TGTGCCAGCAGCTTGGTCGGTCAGGGACTAGCCAAAAACATTCAGTACTTC. This sequence joins TRBV5-4 and TRBJ2-4; a weak D match, TRBD2 (6 bases). From germline, CDR1 is SGHNT and CDR2 YYREEE (reference sequence). The CDR3 is made up of 17 amino acids. V lost 0 bases to trimming and J lost 0 bases, with 13 bases between them. Looking up the rest from reference TRBV5-4 and TRBJ2-4 gives the full variable domain: ETGVTQSPTHLIKTRGQQVTLRCSSQSGHNTVSWYQQALGQGPQFIFQYYREEENGRGNFPPRFSGLQFPNYSSELNVNALELDDSALYLCASSLVGQGLAKNIQYFGAGTRLSVL.

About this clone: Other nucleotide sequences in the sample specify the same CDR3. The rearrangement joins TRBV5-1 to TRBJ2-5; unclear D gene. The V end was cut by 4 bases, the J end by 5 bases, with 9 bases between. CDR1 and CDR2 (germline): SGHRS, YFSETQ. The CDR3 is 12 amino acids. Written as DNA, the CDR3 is TGCGCCAGCAGCCTGGAAAGCGAGACCCAGTACTTC. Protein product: CASSLESETQYF. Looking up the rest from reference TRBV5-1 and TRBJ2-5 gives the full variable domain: KAGVTQTPRYLIKTRGQQVTLSCSPISGHRSVSWYQQTPGQGLQFLFEYFSETQRNKGNFPGRFSGRQFSNSRSEMNVSTLELGDSALYLCASSLESETQYFGPGTRLLVL.

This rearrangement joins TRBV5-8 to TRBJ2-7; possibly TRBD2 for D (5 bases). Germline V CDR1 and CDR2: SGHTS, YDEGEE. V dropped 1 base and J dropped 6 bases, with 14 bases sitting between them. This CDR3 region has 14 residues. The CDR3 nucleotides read TGTGCCAGCAGCTTGTTTCTAGGGAGCGGCGAGCAGTACTTC. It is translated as CASSLFLGSGEQYF. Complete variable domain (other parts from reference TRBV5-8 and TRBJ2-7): EAGVTQSPTHLIKTRGQQATLRCSPISGHTSVYWYQQALGLGLQFLLWYDEGEERNRGNFPPRFSGRQFPNYSSELNVNALELEDSALYLCASSLFLGSGEQYFGPGTRLTVT.

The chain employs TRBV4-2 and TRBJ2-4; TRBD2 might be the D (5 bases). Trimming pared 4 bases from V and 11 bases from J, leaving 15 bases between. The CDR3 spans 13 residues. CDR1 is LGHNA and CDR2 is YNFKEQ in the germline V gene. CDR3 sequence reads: CASSPPSVGVQYF. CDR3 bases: TGTGCCAGCAGCCCCCCTTCGGTGGGAGTTCAGTACTTC.

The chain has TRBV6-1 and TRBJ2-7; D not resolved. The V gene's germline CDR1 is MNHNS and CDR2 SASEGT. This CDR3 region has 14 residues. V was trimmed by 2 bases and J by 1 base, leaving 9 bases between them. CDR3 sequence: CASSEYPGSYEQYF. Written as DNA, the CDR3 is TGTGCCAGCAGTGAATATCCAGGATCCTACGAGCAGTACTTC.

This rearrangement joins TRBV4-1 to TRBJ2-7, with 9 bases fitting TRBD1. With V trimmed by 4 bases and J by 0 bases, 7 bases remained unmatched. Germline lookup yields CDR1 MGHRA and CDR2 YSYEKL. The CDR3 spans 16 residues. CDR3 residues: CASSPPGQGGSYEQYF. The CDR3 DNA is TGCGCCAGCAGCCCTCCGGGACAGGGAGGCTCCTACGAGCAGTACTTC.

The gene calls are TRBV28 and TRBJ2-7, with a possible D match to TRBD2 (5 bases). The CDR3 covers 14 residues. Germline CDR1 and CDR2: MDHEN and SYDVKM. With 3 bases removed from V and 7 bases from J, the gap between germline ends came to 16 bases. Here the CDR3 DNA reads TGTGCCAGCAGTTTTGGACTCAGCTGGAGTGAGCAGTACTTC. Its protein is CASSFGLSWSEQYF.

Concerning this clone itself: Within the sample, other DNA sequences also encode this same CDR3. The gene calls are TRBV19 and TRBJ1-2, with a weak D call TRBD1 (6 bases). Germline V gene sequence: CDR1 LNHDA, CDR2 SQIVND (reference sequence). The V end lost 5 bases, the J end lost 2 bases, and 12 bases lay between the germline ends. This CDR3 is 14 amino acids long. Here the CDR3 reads CASSPQGINYGYTF. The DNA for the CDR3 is TGTGCCAGTAGTCCACAGGGAATCAACTATGGCTACACCTTC.

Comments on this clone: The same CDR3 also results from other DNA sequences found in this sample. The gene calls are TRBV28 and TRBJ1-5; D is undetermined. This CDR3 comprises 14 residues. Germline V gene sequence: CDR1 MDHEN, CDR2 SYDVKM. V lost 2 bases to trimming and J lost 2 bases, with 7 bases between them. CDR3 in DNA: TGTGCCAGCAGTTTAGGCGGGGGCAATCAGCCCCAGCATTTT. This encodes CASSLGGGNQPQHF.

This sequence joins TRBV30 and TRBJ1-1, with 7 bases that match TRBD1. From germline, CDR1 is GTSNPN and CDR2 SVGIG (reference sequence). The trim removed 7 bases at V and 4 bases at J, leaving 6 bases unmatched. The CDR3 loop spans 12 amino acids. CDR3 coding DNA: TGTGCCTCTGACAGGGTTGGCACTGAAGCTTTCTTT. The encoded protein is CASDRVGTEAFF.

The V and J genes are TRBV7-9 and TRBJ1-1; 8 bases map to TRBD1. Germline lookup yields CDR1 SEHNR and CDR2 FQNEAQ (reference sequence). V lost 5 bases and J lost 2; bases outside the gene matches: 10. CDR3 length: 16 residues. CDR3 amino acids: CASSRSGQGPNTEAFF. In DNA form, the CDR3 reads TGTGCCAGCAGCCGATCAGGACAGGGCCCCAACACTGAAGCTTTCTTT.

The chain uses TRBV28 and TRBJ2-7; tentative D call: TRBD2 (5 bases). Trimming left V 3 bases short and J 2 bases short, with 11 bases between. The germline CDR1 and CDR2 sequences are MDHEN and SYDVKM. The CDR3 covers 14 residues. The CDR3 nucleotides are TGTGCCAGCAGTTTGACGGGGTATCCCTACGAGCAGTACTTC. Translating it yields CASSLTGYPYEQYF. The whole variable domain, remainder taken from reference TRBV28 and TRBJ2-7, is DVKVTQSSRYLVKRTGEKVFLECVQDMDHENMFWYRQDPGLGLRLIYFSYDVKMKEKGDIPEGYSVSREKKERFSLILESASTNQTSMYLCASSLTGYPYEQYFGPGTRLTVT.

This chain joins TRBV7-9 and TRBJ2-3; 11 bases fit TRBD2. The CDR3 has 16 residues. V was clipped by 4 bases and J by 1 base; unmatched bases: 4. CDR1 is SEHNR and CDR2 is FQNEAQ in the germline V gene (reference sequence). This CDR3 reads CASSSGLAGRTDTQYF. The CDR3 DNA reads TGTGCCAGCAGCTCCGGACTAGCGGGCCGCACAGATACGCAGTATTTT. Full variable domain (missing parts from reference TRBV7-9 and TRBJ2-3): DTGVSQNPRHKITKRGQNVTFRCDPISEHNRLYWYRQTLGQGPEFLTYFQNEAQLEKSRLLSDRFSAERPKGSFSTLEIQRTEQGDSAMYLCASSSGLAGRTDTQYFGPGTRLTVL.

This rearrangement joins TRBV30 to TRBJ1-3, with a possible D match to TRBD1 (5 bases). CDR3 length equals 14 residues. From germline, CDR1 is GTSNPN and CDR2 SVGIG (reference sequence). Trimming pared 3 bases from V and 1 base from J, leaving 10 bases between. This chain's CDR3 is CAWRGGDSGNTIYF. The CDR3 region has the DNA TGTGCCTGGAGGGGAGGGGATTCTGGAAACACCATATATTTT.

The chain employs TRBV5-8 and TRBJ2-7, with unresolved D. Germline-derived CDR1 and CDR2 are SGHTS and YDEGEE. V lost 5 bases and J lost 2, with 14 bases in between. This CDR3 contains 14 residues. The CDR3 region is CASSFLPDAYEQYF. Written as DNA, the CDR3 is TGTGCCAGCAGTTTCCTACCCGATGCCTACGAGCAGTACTTC.

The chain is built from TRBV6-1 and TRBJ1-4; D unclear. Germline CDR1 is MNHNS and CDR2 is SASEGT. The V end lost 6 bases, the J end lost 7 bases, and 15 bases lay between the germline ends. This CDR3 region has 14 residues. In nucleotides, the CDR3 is TGTGCCAGCAGAGAAAGGAGGGATGCTGAAAAACTGTTTTTT. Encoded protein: CASRERRDAEKLFF.

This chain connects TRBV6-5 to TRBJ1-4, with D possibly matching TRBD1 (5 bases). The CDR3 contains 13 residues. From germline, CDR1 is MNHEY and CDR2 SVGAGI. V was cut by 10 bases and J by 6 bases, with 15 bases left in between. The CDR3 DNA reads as TGTGCCACTGGGAGGACACACTATGAAAAACTGTTTTTT. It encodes CATGRTHYEKLFF.

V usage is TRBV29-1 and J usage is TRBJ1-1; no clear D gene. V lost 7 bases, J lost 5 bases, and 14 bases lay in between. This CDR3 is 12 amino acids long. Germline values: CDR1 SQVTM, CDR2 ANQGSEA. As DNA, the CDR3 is TGCAGCGCCGGCTCTCGACGGACTGAAGCTTTCTTT. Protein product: CSAGSRRTEAFF. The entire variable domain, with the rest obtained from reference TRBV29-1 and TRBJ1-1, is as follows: SAVISQKPSRDICQRGTSLTIQCQVDSQVTMMFWYRQQPGQSLTLIATANQGSEATYESGFVIDKFPISRPNLTFSTLTVSNMSPEDSSIYLCSAGSRRTEAFFGQGTRLTVV.

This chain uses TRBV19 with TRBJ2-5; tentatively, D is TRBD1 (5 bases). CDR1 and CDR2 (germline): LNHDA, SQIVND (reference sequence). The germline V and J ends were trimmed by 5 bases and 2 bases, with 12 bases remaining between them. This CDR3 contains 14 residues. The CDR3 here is CASSLWPGQETQYF. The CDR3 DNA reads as TGTGCCAGTAGTTTGTGGCCAGGGCAAGAGACCCAGTACTTC. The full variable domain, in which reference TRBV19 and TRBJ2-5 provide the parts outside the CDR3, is DGGITQSPKYLFRKEGQNVTLSCEQNLNHDAMYWYRQDPGQGLRLIYYSQIVNDFQKGDIAEGYSVSREKKESFPLTVTSAQKNPTAFYLCASSLWPGQETQYFGPGTRLLVL.

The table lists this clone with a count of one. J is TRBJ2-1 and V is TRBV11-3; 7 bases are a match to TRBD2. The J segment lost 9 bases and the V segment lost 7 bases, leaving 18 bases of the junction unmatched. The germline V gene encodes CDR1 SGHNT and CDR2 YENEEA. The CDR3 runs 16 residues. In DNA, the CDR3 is TGTGCCAGCACCATGGGCATCGGAGCGGGAAGTGGTGAGCAGTTCTTC. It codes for CASTMGIGAGSGEQFF. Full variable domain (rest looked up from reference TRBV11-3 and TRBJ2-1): EAGVVQSPRYKIIEKKQPVAFWCNPISGHNTLYWYLQNLGQGPELLIRYENEEAVDDSQLPKDRFSAERLKGVDSTLKIQPAELGDSAVYLCASTMGIGAGSGEQFFGPGTRLTVL.

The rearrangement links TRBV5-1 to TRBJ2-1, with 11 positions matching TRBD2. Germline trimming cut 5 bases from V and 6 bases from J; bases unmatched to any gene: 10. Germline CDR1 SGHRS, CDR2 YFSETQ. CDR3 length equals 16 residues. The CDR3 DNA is TGCGCCAGCAGAGTCGGTAGCGGGAGGGCGGCCAATGAGCAGTTCTTC. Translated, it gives CASRVGSGRAANEQFF.

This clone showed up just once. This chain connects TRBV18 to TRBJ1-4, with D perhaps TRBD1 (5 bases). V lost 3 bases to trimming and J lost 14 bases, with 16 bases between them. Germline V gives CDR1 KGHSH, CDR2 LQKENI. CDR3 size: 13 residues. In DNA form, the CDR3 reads TGTGCCAGCTCACCTGAAAAGGACACCGGGCTGTTTTTT. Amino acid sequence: CASSPEKDTGLFF.

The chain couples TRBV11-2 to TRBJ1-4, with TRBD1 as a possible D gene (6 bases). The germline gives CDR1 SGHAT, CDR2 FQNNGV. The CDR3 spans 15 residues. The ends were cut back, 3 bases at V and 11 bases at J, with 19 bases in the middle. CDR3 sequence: CASSFGTNRVRKLFF. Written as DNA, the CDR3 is TGTGCCAGCAGCTTTGGCACCAACAGGGTGCGGAAACTGTTTTTT.

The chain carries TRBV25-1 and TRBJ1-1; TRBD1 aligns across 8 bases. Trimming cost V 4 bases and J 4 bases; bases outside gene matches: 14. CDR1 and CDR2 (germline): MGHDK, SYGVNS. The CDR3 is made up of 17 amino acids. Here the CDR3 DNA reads TGTGCCAGCAGTGCTCGGCGGCAGGGGGCGCGTGGCACTGAAGCTTTCTTT. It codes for CASSARRQGARGTEAFF.

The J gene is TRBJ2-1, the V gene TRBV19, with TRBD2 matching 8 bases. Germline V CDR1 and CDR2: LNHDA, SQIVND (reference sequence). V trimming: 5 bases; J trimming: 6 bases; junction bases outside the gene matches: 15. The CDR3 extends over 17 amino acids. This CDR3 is CASSPGTRMRSVNEQFF. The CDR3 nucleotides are TGTGCCAGTAGTCCCGGGACTAGAATGAGGAGTGTCAATGAGCAGTTCTTC.

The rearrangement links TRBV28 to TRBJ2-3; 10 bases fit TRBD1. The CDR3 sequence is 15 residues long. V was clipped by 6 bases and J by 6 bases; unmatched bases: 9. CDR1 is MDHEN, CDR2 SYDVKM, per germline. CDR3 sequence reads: CASSQGQGKRDTQYF. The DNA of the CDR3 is TGTGCCAGCAGCCAGGGACAGGGGAAAAGGGATACGCAGTATTTT.